These 14 T cell receptor beta chains were sequenced from one sample in a study of control samples from healthy donors and cancer patients. Measured with immunoSEQ multiplex PCR; TCRdb has only the in-frame clones, and not every one. The sample contains tens of thousands of clones, around 91% of which appear only once. The sample was PBMCs. The receptors shown here come from a man aged 55-75 years with colorectal cancer.

DNA for the CDR3: TGCAGCGTTGCGGGACAGGACTCTGGTCAGCCCCAGCATTTT. Encoded protein: CSVAGQDSGQPQHF. The J gene is TRBJ1-5, the V gene TRBV29-1; 8 bases map to TRBD1. V gave up 4 bases and J gave up 6 bases; unmatched junction bases: 8. The length of the CDR3 is 14 residues. Germline V gene data show CDR1 as SQVTM and CDR2 as ANQGSEA.

CDR3 coding DNA: TGTGCCTGGAGCAGGGAGTCACCCCTCCACTTT. It encodes CAWSRESPLHF. The chain is built from TRBV30 and TRBJ1-6, with D possibly being TRBD1 (5 bases). CDR1 and CDR2 from the germline V gene are GTSNPN and SVGIG (reference sequence). The CDR3 runs 11 residues. Trimming cost V 3 bases and J 10 bases, with 7 bases left between them.

The gene calls are TRBV9 and TRBJ2-3; D is perhaps TRBD1 (5 bases). The CDR3 runs 16 residues. Between the trimmed V and J ends, which lost 3 bases and 2 bases, there was a span of 16 bases. CDR1 is SGDLS and CDR2 is YYNGEE in the germline V gene. CDR3 amino acids: CASSASSGQNTDTQYF. CDR3 sequence (DNA): TGTGCCAGCAGCGCCTCCTCAGGGCAGAACACAGATACGCAGTATTTT.

The chain recombines TRBV7-9 with TRBJ2-1; no firm D call. V lost 2 bases, J lost 0 bases, and 14 bases lay in between. The germline V gene has CDR1 SEHNR and CDR2 FQNEAQ (reference sequence). This CDR3 comprises 17 residues. The CDR3 sequence: CASSLSGISSSYNEQFF. The CDR3 nucleotides are TGTGCCAGCAGCTTATCCGGTATTTCCAGCTCCTACAATGAGCAGTTCTTC.

The gene calls are TRBV2 and TRBJ1-4; the match to TRBD1 covers 7 bases. Germline V gene sequence: CDR1 SNHLY, CDR2 FYNNEI. There are 13 residues in the CDR3. V was pared by 8 bases and J by 7 bases, with 7 bases of the junction left unmatched. The chain's CDR3 is CASGRQGSEKLFF. The DNA of the CDR3 is TGTGCCAGCGGGAGACAGGGTTCTGAAAAACTGTTTTTT.

This clone was detected once. The chain combines TRBV4-2 with TRBJ2-2, with TRBD2 matching 13 bases. This CDR3 contains 15 residues. Germline CDR1 LGHNA, CDR2 YNFKEQ. The J segment lost 10 bases and the V segment lost 4 bases, leaving 6 bases of the junction unmatched. The CDR3 sequence: CASSPLAGGSVELFF. CDR3 sequence (DNA): TGTGCCAGCAGCCCACTAGCGGGGGGGTCGGTGGAGCTGTTTTTT.

The gene calls are TRBV5-1 and TRBJ1-1; tentatively, D is TRBD1 (6 bases). V lost 0 bases and J 0 bases, leaving 9 bases between the germline ends. The CDR3 covers 15 residues. Germline V CDR1 and CDR2: SGHRS, YFSETQ. DNA of the CDR3: TGCGCCAGCAGCTTGGAAGGGACAATGAACACTGAAGCTTTCTTT. Its translation is CASSLEGTMNTEAFF.

This chain joins TRBV15 and TRBJ2-3; D gene unclear. V lost 0 bases, J lost 5 bases, and 3 bases lay in between. In germline, CDR1 is LNHNV, CDR2 YYDKDF (reference sequence). The CDR3 is made up of 12 amino acids. The CDR3 bases are TGTGCCACCAGCAGAGATCAAGATACGCAGTATTTT. Translation gives CATSRDQDTQYF.

The V and J genes are TRBV4-2 and TRBJ2-3, with 7 bases lining up with TRBD2. The CDR3 covers 18 residues. The germline V gene encodes CDR1 LGHNA and CDR2 YNFKEQ. Trimming cost V 1 base and J 2 bases; bases outside gene matches: 12. The CDR3: CASSQGLSSGSSTDTQYF. The CDR3 DNA reads as TGTGCCAGCAGCCAAGGCCTATCTAGCGGATCATCCACAGATACGCAGTATTTT.

The J gene is TRBJ2-1, the V gene TRBV11-2, with a weak D call TRBD1 (6 bases). The CDR3 runs 14 residues. Trimming took 5 bases from V and 3 from J, leaving 11 bases between them. The germline V gene encodes CDR1 SGHAT and CDR2 FQNNGV. This chain's CDR3 is CASSPDRNYNEQFF. CDR3 bases: TGTGCCAGCAGCCCCGACAGGAACTACAATGAGCAGTTCTTC.

This clone showed up just a few times. The rearrangement joins TRBV19 to TRBJ1-5, with D hard to call. CDR3 length equals 13 residues. Germline V lookup: CDR1 LNHDA, CDR2 SQIVND (reference sequence). The V and J ends lost 3 bases and 3 bases respectively, with 6 bases between them. CDR3 protein: CASSMLVNQPQHF. CDR3 bases: TGTGCCAGTAGTATGTTAGTCAATCAGCCCCAGCATTTT.

V is TRBV3-1 (or the pseudogene TRBV3-2) and J is TRBJ1-1; D is possibly TRBD1 (6 bases). This CDR3 is built from 13 residues. V lost 4 bases to trimming and J lost 3 bases, with 9 bases between them. The germline CDR1 and CDR2 sequences are LGHDT and YNNKEL (reference sequence). The CDR3, as DNA: TGTGCCAGCAGCCGGACAGCGTACACTGAAGCTTTCTTT. Translating it yields CASSRTAYTEAFF.

V is TRBV4-1 and J is TRBJ1-5; D possibly corresponds to TRBD1 (5 bases). CDR1 is MGHRA, CDR2 YSYEKL, per germline. V dropped 6 bases and J dropped 2 bases, with 11 bases sitting between them. This CDR3 is built from 14 residues. The CDR3 sequence is CASSRDGRNQPQHF. The CDR3 region has the DNA TGCGCCAGCAGTAGGGACGGACGCAATCAGCCCCAGCATTTT.

The chain joins TRBV9 to TRBJ2-5, with 7 nucleotides matching TRBD2. Per germline, CDR1 SGDLS and CDR2 YYNGEE. This CDR3 comprises 16 residues. V lost 0 bases, J lost 5 bases, and 10 bases stayed unmatched. In DNA, the CDR3 is TGTGCCAGCAGCGTAGGCGGCGGGGGAACTGGTGAGACCCAGTACTTC. Amino acids: CASSVGGGGTGETQYF.